The TCR beta chain described here comes from a study of shared clonotypes between healthy human individuals. Libraries were prepared by immunoSEQ multiplex PCR; TCRdb keeps only in-frame clonotypes and omits some of them. The repertoire holds fewer than 1.8 million clones, 98% seen once, with 0.36% in the top ten. This CDR3 contains 15 residues. V shed 3 bases and J 2 bases; nucleotides not matched to a gene: 5. In germline, CDR1 is WSHSY, CDR2 SAAADI. Details on this clone: Its antigen is unidentified.

General study results and limits: In general, naive subsets displayed greater estimated richness than memory subsets did.

The sequencing input was naive CD4+ T cells sorted from blood. Indicated subset: CD45RA+ positively selected. The sequence came from a man aged 30 to 45 in good health. The V call is TRBV10-2, the J call TRBJ2-7; 9 bases map to TRBD2. CDR3 DNA sequence: TGCGCCAGCAGTGAAAGAGCGGGAGGTCCCTACGAGCAGTACTTC. As protein: CASSERAGGPYEQYF.